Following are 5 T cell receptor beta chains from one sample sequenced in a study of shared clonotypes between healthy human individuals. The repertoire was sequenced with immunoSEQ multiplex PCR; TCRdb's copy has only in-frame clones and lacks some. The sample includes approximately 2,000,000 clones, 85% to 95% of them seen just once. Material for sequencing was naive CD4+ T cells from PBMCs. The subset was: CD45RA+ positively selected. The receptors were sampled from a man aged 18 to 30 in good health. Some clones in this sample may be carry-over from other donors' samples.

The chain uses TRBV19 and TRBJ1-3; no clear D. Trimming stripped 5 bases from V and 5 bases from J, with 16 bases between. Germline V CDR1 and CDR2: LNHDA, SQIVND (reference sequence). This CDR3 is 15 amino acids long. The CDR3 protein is CASSPPTEPRNTIYF. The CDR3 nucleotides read TGTGCCAGTAGTCCGCCGACGGAGCCTAGAAACACCATATATTTT.

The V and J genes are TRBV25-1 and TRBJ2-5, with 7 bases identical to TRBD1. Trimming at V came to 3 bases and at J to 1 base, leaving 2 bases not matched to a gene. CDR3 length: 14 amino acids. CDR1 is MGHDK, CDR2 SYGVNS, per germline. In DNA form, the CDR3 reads TGTGCCAGCAGTGACAGACAGGGCCAAGAGACCCAGTACTTC. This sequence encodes CASSDRQGQETQYF.

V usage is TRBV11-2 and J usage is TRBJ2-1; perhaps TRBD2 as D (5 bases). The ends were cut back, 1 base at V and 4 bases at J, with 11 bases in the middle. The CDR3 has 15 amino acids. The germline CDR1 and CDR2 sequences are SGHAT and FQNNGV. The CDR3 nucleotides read TGTGCCAGCAGCTTAGGAGGGAACTCTTACAATGAGCAGTTCTTC. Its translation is CASSLGGNSYNEQFF.

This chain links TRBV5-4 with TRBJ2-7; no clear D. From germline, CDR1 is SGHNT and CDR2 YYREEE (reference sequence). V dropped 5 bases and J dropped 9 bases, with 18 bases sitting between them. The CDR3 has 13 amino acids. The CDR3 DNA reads TGTGCCAGCAGTGTACGGGCAGAGAATTCGCAGTACTTC. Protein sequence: CASSVRAENSQYF. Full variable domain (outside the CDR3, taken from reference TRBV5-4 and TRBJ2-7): ETGVTQSPTHLIKTRGQQVTLRCSSQSGHNTVSWYQQALGQGPQFIFQYYREEENGRGNFPPRFSGLQFPNYSSELNVNALELDDSALYLCASSVRAENSQYFGPGTRLTVT.

The CDR3 region has the DNA TGCGCCAGCAGCGCGGGTGGGGCTAGCGGGAGAATAGATACGCAGTATTTT. Its translation: CASSAGGASGRIDTQYF. The V call is TRBV5-1, the J call TRBJ2-3, with TRBD2 matching 10 bases. The germline CDR1 and CDR2 sequences are SGHRS and YFSETQ. The V segment lost 4 bases and the J segment 5 bases; nucleotides outside the gene matches: 13. The CDR3 runs 17 residues.